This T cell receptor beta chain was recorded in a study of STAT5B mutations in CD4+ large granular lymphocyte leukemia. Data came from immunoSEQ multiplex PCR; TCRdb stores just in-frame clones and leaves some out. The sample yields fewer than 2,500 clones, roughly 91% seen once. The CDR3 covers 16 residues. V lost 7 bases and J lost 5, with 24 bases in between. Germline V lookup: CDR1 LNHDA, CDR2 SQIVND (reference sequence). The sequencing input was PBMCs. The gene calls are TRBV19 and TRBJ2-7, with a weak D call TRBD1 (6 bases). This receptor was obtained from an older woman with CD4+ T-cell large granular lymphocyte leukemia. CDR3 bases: TGTGCCAGTACCAACCCCGGGTCCACAGGGATCAACGAGCAGTACTTC. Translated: CASTNPGSTGINEQYF.